This T cell receptor (beta chain) was sequenced for a study of OX40 agonist ivuxolimab in advanced cancers. The V gene's germline CDR1 is SGHTA and CDR2 FQGNSA. The CDR3 consists of 14 residues. V was pared by 5 bases and J by 3 bases, with 14 bases between. Sequenced by immunoSEQ multiplex PCR; TCRdb stores in-frame clones only, minus some. The data show tens of thousands of clones, more than 75% seen once. This clonotype originated in an adult with an advanced solid tumor such as melanoma, head and neck, liver or kidney cancer. Material: CD4+ or CD8+ T cells sorted from blood, obtained in a trial of the OX40 agonist ivuxolimab. This chain joins TRBV7-2 and TRBJ2-7, with a weak D call TRBD2 (6 bases). The CDR3 spells CASSRVRGIYEQYF. Written as DNA, the CDR3 is TGTGCCAGCAGCAGAGTTCGGGGGATCTACGAGCAGTACTTC.